These 21 T cell receptor beta chains were all obtained from the same sample, sequenced in a study of T cells after posttransplantation cyclophosphamide. Sequencing used immunoSEQ multiplex PCR; TCRdb keeps in-frame clones, though not all of them. The sample comprises 25,000 to 40,000 clones, 90% to 95% of which are singletons, and around 0.1% rests with the top ten. Cells defined as naive were viable CD3+CD4+ or CD3+CD8+ and CCR7+CD45RA+CD45RO-CD95-CD27+CD28+. Sequenced input: naive CD4+ T cells sorted from blood. These receptor sequences come from a young man in good health and a related stem cell transplant donor.

The chain links TRBV4-1 to TRBJ1-1; D might be TRBD1 (6 bases). Trimming shortened V by 0 bases and J by 4 bases, and 18 bases separated the two germline ends. Germline V lookup: CDR1 MGHRA, CDR2 YSYEKL. The CDR3 covers 17 residues. Written as DNA, the CDR3 is TGCGCCAGCAGCCAAGATCGAGGCAGGGGCTTTAGCACTGAAGCTTTCTTT. Translating it yields CASSQDRGRGFSTEAFF.

The chain combines TRBV28 with TRBJ2-6; 7 nucleotides line up with TRBD1. The CDR3 consists of 16 residues. The junction had 6 bases not matched to a gene; V was cut back by 3 bases and J by 4 bases. The germline gives CDR1 MDHEN, CDR2 SYDVKM. CDR3 loop: CASSFPTGFGANVLTF. The CDR3 nucleotides read TGTGCCAGCAGTTTCCCGACAGGGTTCGGGGCCAACGTCCTGACTTTC.

The V gene is TRBV29-1, the J gene TRBJ2-7; 7 nucleotides match TRBD1. V gave up 4 bases and J gave up 1 base; unmatched junction bases: 13. The CDR3 is 16 residues long. Germline V gene data show CDR1 as SQVTM and CDR2 as ANQGSEA. The CDR3 coding sequence is TGCAGCGTTGGACAGGGTTTTTCGCAAGGATCCTACGAGCAGTACTTC. It specifies CSVGQGFSQGSYEQYF.

The V call is TRBV6-5, the J call TRBJ2-7, with a possible D match to TRBD1 (5 bases). Trimming pared 6 bases from V and 2 bases from J, leaving 11 bases between. Germline CDR1 reads MNHEY; CDR2 reads SVGAGI. The CDR3 spans 13 residues. This CDR3 is CASRTPGPYEQYF. For the CDR3, the DNA is TGTGCCAGCAGGACTCCAGGGCCCTACGAGCAGTACTTC.

The CDR3 nucleotides read TGTGCCAGCAGCCAACGGACAGTGCAAAAGACCCAGTACTTC. Its translation is CASSQRTVQKTQYF. The chain is built from TRBV5-6 and TRBJ2-5; D possibly corresponds to TRBD1 (6 bases). V lost 4 bases and J lost 6, with 16 bases in between. The CDR3 is 14 amino acids. Per germline, CDR1 SGHDT and CDR2 YYEEEE.

The rearrangement joins TRBV9 to TRBJ2-5, with D uncertain. There are 14 residues in the CDR3. Deletions cut 0 bases from V and 5 bases from J, with 11 bases between. Germline V gene lookup returns CDR1 SGDLS and CDR2 YYNGEE. The CDR3 DNA reads TGTGCCAGCAGCGTAGGTGGGCGTTGGGAGACCCAGTACTTC. Protein: CASSVGGRWETQYF.

This sequence joins TRBV4-2 and TRBJ2-1, with D tentatively TRBD2 (6 bases). There are 13 residues in the CDR3. Trimming shortened V by 8 bases and J by 1 base, and 9 bases separated the two germline ends. The germline V gene has CDR1 LGHNA and CDR2 YNFKEQ. CDR3 amino acids: CASAAGSYNEQFF. The CDR3 coding sequence is TGTGCCAGCGCTGCGGGATCCTACAATGAGCAGTTCTTC.

This clone showed up just once. The V call is TRBV5-6, the J call TRBJ2-5; the D is unclear. V was clipped by 0 bases and J by 5 bases, with 14 bases between them. The CDR3 length is 15 residues. The germline V gene has CDR1 SGHDT and CDR2 YYEEEE. CDR3 DNA: TGTGCCAGCAGCTTGGAAGTCAGGCGTGGGGAGACCCAGTACTTC. Its translation is CASSLEVRRGETQYF.

This chain uses TRBV2 with TRBJ2-1; TRBD2 aligns across 14 bases. CDR3 length equals 17 residues. V trimming: 8 bases; J trimming: 1 base; junction bases outside the gene matches: 7. CDR1 and CDR2 from the germline V gene are SNHLY and FYNNEI. CDR3 coding DNA: TGTGCCAGCGCTGGACTAGCGGGGGGAAGATCCTACAATGAGCAGTTCTTC. Its translation is CASAGLAGGRSYNEQFF.

The rearrangement uses TRBV11-2 and TRBJ2-3, with 14 bases that match TRBD2. Per the germline V gene, CDR1 is SGHAT and CDR2 is FQNNGV. J lost 5 bases, V lost 5 bases, and 9 bases had no gene match. This CDR3 spans 17 amino acids. CDR3 DNA sequence: TGTGCCAGCAGCCCCCAGACTAGCGGGGGGGCTCGAGATACGCAGTATTTT. Translation: CASSPQTSGGARDTQYF.

The chain recombines TRBV7-2 with TRBJ1-1; D not certain. V lost 3 bases to trimming and J lost 4 bases, with 9 bases between them. The CDR3 runs 13 residues. Germline V lookup: CDR1 SGHTA, CDR2 FQGNSA. CDR3 sequence (DNA): TGTGCCAGCAGCTTGGGAGGGCTCACTGAAGCTTTCTTT. This gives the protein CASSLGGLTEAFF.

V usage is TRBV27 and J usage is TRBJ2-1; 11 nucleotides line up with TRBD2. Germline V gene sequence: CDR1 MNHEY, CDR2 SMNVEV (reference sequence). V was pared by 2 bases and J by 7 bases, with 1 base of the junction left unmatched. The CDR3 sequence is 14 residues long. The chain's CDR3 is CASSLLAGGNEQFF. CDR3 in DNA: TGTGCCAGCAGTTTACTAGCGGGGGGAAATGAGCAGTTCTTC.

The genes are TRBV5-4 and TRBJ2-7; D perhaps matches TRBD1 (6 bases). CDR1 is SGHNT, CDR2 YYREEE, per germline (reference sequence). The CDR3 is 15 amino acids. With 0 bases removed from V and 0 bases from J, the gap between germline ends came to 10 bases. CDR3: CASSLVGQLSYEQYF. The DNA for the CDR3 is TGTGCCAGCAGCTTGGTAGGACAGCTCTCCTACGAGCAGTACTTC.

The chain has TRBV28 and TRBJ1-2; 7 bases map to TRBD1. The CDR3 runs to 15 residues. V lost 6 bases, J lost 2 bases, and 9 bases stayed unmatched. Germline values: CDR1 MDHEN, CDR2 SYDVKM. In DNA, the CDR3 is TGTGCCAGCAGATTCAAACCGGGACAGAACTATGGCTACACCTTC. Translation: CASRFKPGQNYGYTF.

The V call is TRBV5-1, the J call TRBJ2-3; 9 bases agree with TRBD2. V shed 1 base, J shed 2 bases, and the junction held 11 bases outside the gene matches. The V gene's germline CDR1 is SGHRS and CDR2 YFSETQ. The CDR3 runs to 18 residues. The CDR3 spells CASSLRLAVQTPTDTQYF. Here the CDR3 DNA reads TGCGCCAGCAGCTTGAGACTAGCGGTGCAGACCCCCACAGATACGCAGTATTTT.

This clone has only a few counts. The J gene is TRBJ1-1, the V gene TRBV14; a possible D gene is TRBD1 (6 bases). There are 15 residues in the CDR3. Germline assignment: CDR1 SGHDN and CDR2 FVKESK. V lost 4 bases to trimming and J lost 3 bases, with 15 bases between them. The CDR3 DNA reads TGTGCCAGCAGCCTCATTCAGGGGAGGGACACTGAAGCTTTCTTT. Its protein product is CASSLIQGRDTEAFF.

The CDR3 sequence: CATRTESSYNEQFF. The DNA of the CDR3 is TGTGCCACCAGGACGGAGAGCTCCTACAATGAGCAGTTCTTC. The chain couples TRBV6-6 to TRBJ2-1; D is undetermined. V was trimmed by 10 bases and J by 0 bases, leaving 13 bases between them. This CDR3 contains 14 residues. Germline CDR1 MNHNY, CDR2 SVGAGI (reference sequence).

The rearrangement uses TRBV18 and TRBJ2-5, with TRBD2 identical over 7 bases. CDR3 length: 13 amino acids. Trimming removed 2 bases from V and 4 bases from J; junction bases left unmatched: 1. Germline CDR1 and CDR2: KGHSH and LQKENI. CDR3 in amino acids: CASSPERGETQYF. In DNA form, the CDR3 reads TGTGCCAGCTCACCAGAGCGGGGAGAGACCCAGTACTTC.

The chain joins TRBV5-1 to TRBJ2-7; 9 nucleotides align to TRBD2. The V segment lost 5 bases and the J segment 1 base; nucleotides outside the gene matches: 13. The CDR3 has 17 amino acids. Germline CDR1 and CDR2: SGHRS and YFSETQ. The chain's CDR3 is CASRRVSSGEPSYEQYF. The DNA for the CDR3 is TGCGCCAGCAGGAGGGTTTCTAGCGGGGAACCTTCCTACGAGCAGTACTTC.

Turning to this clone: The sample carries other DNA sequences with the same CDR3. This rearrangement joins TRBV19 to TRBJ1-6, with TRBD1 identical over 7 bases. Looked up from germline, CDR1 is LNHDA and CDR2 is SQIVND (reference sequence). CDR3 length: 15 amino acids. J gave up 13 bases and V 5 bases, and 14 bases lay outside the gene matches. CDR3 region: CASSLLGQTGSPLHF. The CDR3 DNA reads as TGTGCCAGTAGTCTACTGGGACAGACAGGGTCCCCCCTCCACTTT.

This clone was picked up one time. J is TRBJ1-5 and V is TRBV4-1; possibly TRBD1 for D (5 bases). CDR1 and CDR2 from the germline V gene are MGHRA and YSYEKL. Trimming stripped 0 bases from V and 5 bases from J, with 11 bases between. This CDR3 has 15 residues. CDR3 in amino acids: CASSQDLRGYQPQHF. The CDR3 coding sequence is TGCGCCAGCAGCCAAGATCTACGGGGGTATCAGCCCCAGCATTTT.